This T cell receptor (beta chain) was sequenced in a study of CD4 T cells in relation to SARS-CoV-2 and coronaviruses. On the study more broadly: Of the patients, 7 or 8 were male, a few female, two Hispanic. Whole-study results and caveats: Memory recall responses, not primary responses primed in culture, are what the assay detects.

In the case of this clone: Its antigen is as yet unknown.

V gave up 4 bases and J gave up 7 bases; unmatched junction bases: 5. CDR3 length: 14 amino acids. The germline gives CDR1 SGDLS, CDR2 YYNGEE. This table comes from immunoSEQ multiplex PCR, and its TCRdb copy is limited to in-frame clones, with some not included. The profile shows 41,000 or so clones, over 70% of them singletons. Naive or memory CD4+ cells were cultured 1:1 with T cell-depleted PBMCs plus CEF. This sequence joins TRBV9 and TRBJ1-6; 7 bases agree with TRBD1. The sequenced sample consisted of naive CD4+ T cells from PBMCs, cultured in vitro. The sample's subset: naive CD4+ T cells isolated by negative enrichment. This receptor was obtained from an adult with COVID-19. The CDR3 spells CASSPGQSNSPLHF. CDR3 in DNA: TGTGCCAGCAGCCCGGGACAGTCAAATTCACCCCTCCACTTT.